This passage covers 30 T cell receptor beta chains from one sample sequenced in a study of T cell changes during pregnancy in multiple sclerosis. Profiling relied on immunoSEQ multiplex PCR, and the TCRdb table lists in-frame clones only, not all of them. The table records about 60,000 clones, 80% to 95% of them present only once. The specimen comprised peripheral blood, sampled in the first trimester of pregnancy. Source of these receptors: a female donor with multiple sclerosis, enrolled in a pregnancy study.

The chain joins TRBV29-1 to TRBJ2-3, with TRBD1 matching 7 bases. The V and J ends lost 2 bases and 11 bases, in that order; junction bases with no gene match: 4. This CDR3 has 11 residues. The germline V gene encodes CDR1 SQVTM and CDR2 ANQGSEA. The CDR3 sequence: CSVEKTGRQYF. In DNA form, the CDR3 reads TGCAGCGTTGAAAAGACAGGGCGGCAGTATTTT.

The rearrangement uses TRBV27 and TRBJ2-2; D perhaps matches TRBD1 (6 bases). The CDR3 length is 14 residues. Germline CDR1 MNHEY, CDR2 SMNVEV (reference sequence). V was shortened by 3 bases and J by 2 bases, with 7 bases between the two germline ends. CDR3: CASSLGTNTGELFF. The DNA for the CDR3 is TGTGCCAGCAGTTTGGGGACAAACACCGGGGAGCTGTTTTTT.

The chain links TRBV11-1 to TRBJ2-7, with 8 bases matching TRBD1. The germline CDR1 and CDR2 sequences are SGHAT and FQDESV (reference sequence). With V trimmed by 5 bases and J by 4 bases, 4 bases remained unmatched. The CDR3 extends over 13 amino acids. The CDR3 coding sequence is TGTGCCAGCAGCCCCGACAGGGGTTACGAGCAGTACTTC. Translating it yields CASSPDRGYEQYF.

The J gene is TRBJ2-1, the V gene TRBV20-1; TRBD2 matches 9 bases. The CDR3 has 11 amino acids. Germline V gene lookup returns CDR1 DFQATT and CDR2 SNEGSKA (reference sequence). Trimming cost V 3 bases and J 15 bases; bases outside gene matches: 6. Written as DNA, the CDR3 is TGCAGTGCTAGTGAGCGGGGGGATGGGTTCTTC. The encoded protein is CSASERGDGFF.

This chain joins TRBV4-1 and TRBJ2-7, with 11 bases aligning to TRBD2. V gave up 5 bases and J gave up 4 bases; unmatched junction bases: 4. CDR3 size: 14 residues. Germline values: CDR1 MGHRA, CDR2 YSYEKL. CDR3 amino acids: CASSVAGGPYEQYF. The CDR3 region has the DNA TGCGCCAGCAGCGTAGCGGGGGGGCCTTACGAGCAGTACTTC.

The V call is TRBV7-2, the J call TRBJ1-1; D is ambiguous. Germline V gives CDR1 SGHTA, CDR2 FQGNSA. The CDR3 totals 14 residues. V lost 5 bases and J lost 6, with 16 bases in between. This CDR3 is CASSLRRQAPEAFF. In DNA, the CDR3 is TGTGCCAGCAGCCTTCGCCGCCAGGCCCCTGAAGCTTTCTTT.

CDR3 region: CASSTLAGGDSTDTQYF. The CDR3 DNA sequence: TGTGCCAGCAGCACCTTAGCGGGGGGCGATAGCACAGATACGCAGTATTTT. The rearrangement uses TRBV7-6 and TRBJ2-3; 10 bases agree with TRBD2. Germline CDR1 reads SGHVS; CDR2 reads FNYEAQ. This CDR3 is 17 amino acids long. V trimming: 5 bases; J trimming: 0 bases; junction bases outside the gene matches: 8. The variable domain in full, completed from reference TRBV7-6 and TRBJ2-3, reads GAGVSQSPRYKVTKRGQDVALRCDPISGHVSLYWYRQALGQGPEFLTYFNYEAQQDKSGLPNDRFSAERPEGSISTLTIQRTEQRDSAMYRCASSTLAGGDSTDTQYFGPGTRLTVL.

The chain couples TRBV29-1 to TRBJ1-1; D not resolved. Trimming left V 7 bases short and J 1 base short, with 10 bases between. Germline V gives CDR1 SQVTM, CDR2 ANQGSEA. This CDR3 contains 12 residues. The CDR3 region has the DNA TGCAGCGGACTTGAGAGGAACACTGAAGCTTTCTTT. Translated, it gives CSGLERNTEAFF.

This clone was seen just once. The chain links TRBV6-5 to TRBJ1-1, with 8 nucleotides matching TRBD1. There are 14 residues in the CDR3. V was clipped by 1 base and J by 8 bases; unmatched bases: 6. Germline V gene sequence: CDR1 MNHEY, CDR2 SVGAGI. The CDR3 here is CASSYFERTGEAFF. The CDR3, as DNA: TGTGCCAGCAGTTACTTCGAAAGGACAGGGGAAGCTTTCTTT.

Points on this clone: The sample carries other DNA sequences with the same CDR3. The chain employs TRBV9 and TRBJ1-1; 9 bases align to TRBD1. Germline V lookup: CDR1 SGDLS, CDR2 YYNGEE. The CDR3 loop spans 15 amino acids. The J segment lost 3 bases and the V segment lost 0 bases, leaving 3 bases of the junction unmatched. The CDR3 bases are TGTGCCAGCAGCGTAGTCCGGGACAGGGACACTGAAGCTTTCTTT. Translating it yields CASSVVRDRDTEAFF.

V and J are TRBV7-6 and TRBJ1-2, with D maybe TRBD1 (6 bases). Germline V gene sequence: CDR1 SGHVS, CDR2 FNYEAQ. The CDR3 contains 14 residues. Trimming removed 5 bases from V and 4 bases from J, with 14 bases in between. CDR3 residues: CASSRDTAAYGYTF. DNA of the CDR3: TGTGCCAGCAGCCGGGACACCGCGGCCTATGGCTACACCTTC.

This chain uses TRBV7-9 with TRBJ1-5, with a possible D match to TRBD1 (6 bases). This CDR3 has 14 amino acids. CDR1 SEHNR and CDR2 FQNEAQ come from the germline V gene (reference sequence). V lost 5 bases and J 4 bases, leaving 12 bases between the germline ends. CDR3 in DNA: TGTGCCAGCAGCCAGAACAGGGCGAATCAGCCCCAGCATTTT. It yields the protein CASSQNRANQPQHF.

This clone came up a few times. The chain recombines TRBV20-1 with TRBJ1-1; possible D gene TRBD1, 5 bases. The CDR3 runs 11 residues. V was pared by 3 bases and J by 8 bases, with 10 bases between. Germline CDR1 reads DFQATT; CDR2 reads SNEGSKA (reference sequence). In DNA form, the CDR3 reads TGCAGTGCTAGTGCGACAGTAGAAGCTTTCTTT. This sequence encodes CSASATVEAFF.

This CDR3 reads CASSYRGTGELFF. In DNA form, the CDR3 reads TGTGCCAGCAGTTACCGGGGCACCGGGGAGCTGTTTTTT. The rearrangement uses TRBV27 and TRBJ2-2; D is possibly TRBD2 (5 bases). Trimming shortened V by 4 bases and J by 4 bases, and 7 bases separated the two germline ends. CDR1 is MNHEY and CDR2 is SMNVEV in the germline V gene (reference sequence). This CDR3 has 13 residues.

This chain uses TRBV7-3 with TRBJ1-6, with TRBD1 matching 8 bases. The CDR3 has 13 amino acids. V shed 5 bases, J shed 9 bases, and the junction held 3 bases outside the gene matches. Germline values: CDR1 SGHTA, CDR2 FQGTGA. CDR3 sequence: CASSPDRGSPLHF. The CDR3 region has the DNA TGTGCCAGCAGCCCAGACAGGGGTTCACCCCTCCACTTT.

The rearrangement uses TRBV7-6 and TRBJ1-3; 7 positions agree with TRBD1. Germline CDR1 reads SGHVS; CDR2 reads FNYEAQ. CDR3 length equals 14 residues. V lost 5 bases to trimming and J lost 6 bases; unmatched junction nucleotides: 7. The CDR3 nucleotides are TGTGCCAGCAGCCCACAGGGGTCGGAAAACACCATATATTTT. Its protein is CASSPQGSENTIYF.

The chain employs TRBV7-2 and TRBJ1-2, with D maybe TRBD1 (6 bases). CDR1 is SGHTA, CDR2 FQGNSA, per germline. The germline V and J ends were trimmed by 3 bases and 4 bases, with 18 bases remaining between them. The CDR3 is 16 amino acids. The CDR3 region is CASSFISVGGAYGYTF. The CDR3 coding sequence is TGTGCCAGCAGCTTTATTTCGGTTGGGGGGGCCTATGGCTACACCTTC.

The V gene is TRBV7-3, the J gene TRBJ1-5; D possibly corresponds to TRBD1 (6 bases). Germline V gene lookup returns CDR1 SGHTA and CDR2 FQGTGA. This CDR3 contains 15 residues. Trimming cost V 6 bases and J 7 bases, with 19 bases left between them. The CDR3 region is CASSLGGGYEQPQHF. The CDR3 DNA sequence: TGTGCCAGCAGTCTAGGGGGAGGGTACGAACAGCCCCAGCATTTT. Looking up the rest from reference TRBV7-3 and TRBJ1-5 gives the full variable domain: GAGVSQTPSNKVTEKGKYVELRCDPISGHTALYWYRQSLGQGPEFLIYFQGTGAADDSGLPNDRFFAVRPEGSVSTLKIQRTERGDSAVYLCASSLGGGYEQPQHFGDGTRLSIL.

The chain employs TRBV5-8 and TRBJ1-1; possibly TRBD1 for D (6 bases). Germline CDR1 is SGHTS and CDR2 is YDEGEE. Trimming shortened V by 2 bases and J by 3 bases, and 11 bases separated the two germline ends. CDR3 length equals 14 residues. The CDR3 DNA reads as TGTGCCAGCAGCTTTGGGGGGGCCTACACTGAAGCTTTCTTT. Translation gives CASSFGGAYTEAFF.

This clone was recorded only once. This chain links TRBV4-2 with TRBJ2-1, with TRBD2 matching 16 bases. V dropped 0 bases and J dropped 8; count of bases not matched to a gene: 4. Germline CDR1 LGHNA, CDR2 YNFKEQ. CDR3 length: 17 amino acids. CDR3 DNA sequence: TGTGCCAGCAGCCAAGATCAGGGACTAGCGGGGGGGGATGAGCAGTTCTTC. Translated, it gives CASSQDQGLAGGDEQFF.

This CDR3 reads CASSEGTGTDTQYF. The CDR3 bases are TGTGCCAGCAGTGAAGGGACAGGGACAGATACGCAGTATTTT. V usage is TRBV2 and J usage is TRBJ2-3; 8 nucleotides match TRBD1. There are 14 residues in the CDR3. The germline V gene has CDR1 SNHLY and CDR2 FYNNEI. J was trimmed by 3 bases and V by 1 base; bases with no gene match: 0.

This chain joins TRBV30 and TRBJ2-6; 10 bases agree with TRBD1. The CDR3 runs to 17 residues. With 5 bases clipped from V and 1 base from J, the junction kept 8 bases outside the gene matches. The V gene's germline CDR1 is GTSNPN and CDR2 SVGIG (reference sequence). The CDR3: CAWGDRGSPSGANVLTF. In nucleotides, the CDR3 is TGTGCCTGGGGGGACAGGGGCTCCCCATCTGGGGCCAACGTCCTGACTTTC.

V gene TRBV18 combines with J gene TRBJ2-7, with 14 bases aligning to TRBD2. The CDR3 extends over 16 amino acids. V shed 4 bases, J shed 2 bases, and the junction held 4 bases outside the gene matches. The germline gives CDR1 KGHSH, CDR2 LQKENI. DNA of the CDR3: TGTGCCAGCTCACGGACTAGCGGGGGGTCCACCTACGAGCAGTACTTC. It encodes CASSRTSGGSTYEQYF. Full variable domain (missing parts from reference TRBV18 and TRBJ2-7): NAGVMQNPRHLVRRRGQEARLRCSPMKGHSHVYWYRQLPEEGLKFMVYLQKENIIDESGMPKERFSAEFPKEGPSILRIQQVVRGDSAAYFCASSRTSGGSTYEQYFGPGTRLTVT.

J is TRBJ1-4 and V is TRBV9; 7 bases agree with TRBD1. V lost 0 bases to trimming and J lost 8 bases; unmatched junction nucleotides: 10. CDR1 and CDR2 from the germline V gene are SGDLS and YYNGEE. CDR3 size: 16 residues. Here the CDR3 reads CASSVGPQGGSEKLFF. The CDR3 nucleotides read TGTGCCAGCAGCGTAGGCCCGCAGGGGGGTAGCGAAAAACTGTTTTTT.

The chain is built from TRBV9 and TRBJ1-5; D perhaps matches TRBD1 (6 bases). V shed 3 bases and J shed 7 bases, with 14 bases lying between them. Germline CDR1 is SGDLS and CDR2 is YYNGEE. The CDR3 extends over 14 amino acids. The CDR3 bases are TGTGCCAGCAGCGCCTCAGGGGCGGACCAGCCCCAGCATTTT. Amino acid sequence: CASSASGADQPQHF.

CDR3 region: CASRRTGSLNEKLFF. The CDR3 DNA reads TGTGCCAGCAGGAGAACCGGGTCCCTTAATGAAAAACTGTTTTTT. V is TRBV6-1 and J is TRBJ1-4, with D unresolved. V shed 6 bases and J shed 4 bases, with 15 bases lying between them. CDR3 length equals 15 residues. The germline V gene encodes CDR1 MNHNS and CDR2 SASEGT.

This CDR3 reads CASSLGSTWNTEAFF. In nucleotides, the CDR3 is TGTGCCAGCAGCTTAGGGTCTACTTGGAACACTGAAGCTTTCTTT. The rearrangement joins TRBV7-2 to TRBJ1-1, with D unresolved. Looked up from germline, CDR1 is SGHTA and CDR2 is FQGNSA. The CDR3 has 15 amino acids. Trimming stripped 1 base from V and 1 base from J, with 10 bases between. Filled out from reference TRBV7-2 and TRBJ1-1, the complete variable domain reads GAGVSQSPSNKVTEKGKDVELRCDPISGHTALYWYRQSLGQGLEFLIYFQGNSAPDKSGLPSDRFSAERTGGSVSTLTIQRTQQEDSAVYLCASSLGSTWNTEAFFGQGTRLTVV.

The table lists this clone with a count of one. The rearrangement joins TRBV29-1 to TRBJ1-2; the match to TRBD1 covers 9 bases. V dropped 5 bases and J dropped 2; count of bases not matched to a gene: 6. The CDR3 is 14 amino acids. The V gene's germline CDR1 is SQVTM and CDR2 ANQGSEA. The CDR3 DNA reads TGCAGCGTTCACCCGGGACAGGGAAACTATGGCTACACCTTC. This codes for CSVHPGQGNYGYTF.

The J gene is TRBJ1-2, the V gene TRBV19; D remains ambiguous. The CDR3 has 17 residues. Trimming removed 1 base from V and 0 bases from J, with 15 bases in between. Per germline, CDR1 LNHDA and CDR2 SQIVND (reference sequence). Written as DNA, the CDR3 is TGTGCCAGTAGTATAGTTTGGGTCTATACTACTAACTATGGCTACACCTTC. Translation gives CASSIVWVYTTNYGYTF.

The chain is built from TRBV7-2 and TRBJ1-2; tentatively, D is TRBD1 (5 bases). The germline gives CDR1 SGHTA, CDR2 FQGNSA. The CDR3 is 15 residues long. Deletions cut 2 bases from V and 2 bases from J, with 12 bases between. The CDR3 here is CASSLNVGGNYGYTF. The CDR3 DNA reads as TGTGCCAGCAGCTTAAACGTCGGGGGAAACTATGGCTACACCTTC.